This TCR beta chain was sequenced for a study of beta chain features in type 1 diabetes. Study-wide results and caveats: Moderately but significantly shorter TCRB CDR3s were found in Type 1 diabetes patients in all four CD4+ subsets. A potential influence of HLA type upon TCRB rearrangement remained unresolved herein. The study found fewer insertions and more deletions at VDJ junctions in type 1 diabetes patients.

Expressed TCRB transcripts were sequenced because the isolated RNA had all been reverse transcribed beforehand. Sequenced by immunoSEQ multiplex PCR; TCRdb stores in-frame clones only, minus some. The sample has a few hundred thousand clones, over 12% seen once; the top ten hold roughly 0.015%. The sample holds a few counts of this clone. No antigen is known for it. This TCR was sampled from a man aged 18 to 30 with type 1 diabetes. The sequenced sample consisted of naive CD4+ T cells from blood.

The CDR3 coding sequence is TGCAGCGCCGCCCAGGGAGAAAAACTGTTTTTT. It codes for CSAAQGEKLFF. The chain combines TRBV29-1 with TRBJ1-4; D is perhaps TRBD1 (5 bases). The CDR3 has 11 residues. In germline, CDR1 is SQVTM, CDR2 ANQGSEA. Trimming cost V 7 bases and J 8 bases, with 11 bases left between them.